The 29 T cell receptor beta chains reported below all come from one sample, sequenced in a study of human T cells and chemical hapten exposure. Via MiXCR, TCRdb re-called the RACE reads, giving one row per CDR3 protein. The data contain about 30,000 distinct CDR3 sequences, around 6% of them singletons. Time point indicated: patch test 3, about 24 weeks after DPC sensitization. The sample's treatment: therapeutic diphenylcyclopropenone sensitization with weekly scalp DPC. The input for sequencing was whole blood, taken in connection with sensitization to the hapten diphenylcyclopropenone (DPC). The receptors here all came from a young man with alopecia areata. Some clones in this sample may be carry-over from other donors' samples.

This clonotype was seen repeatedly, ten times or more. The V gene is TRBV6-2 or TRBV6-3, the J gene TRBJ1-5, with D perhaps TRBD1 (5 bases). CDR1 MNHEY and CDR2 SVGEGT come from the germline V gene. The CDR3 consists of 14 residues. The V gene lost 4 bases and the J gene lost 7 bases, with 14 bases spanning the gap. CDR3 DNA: TGTGCCAGCAGTTCAGCAGGGAAGTGGCAGCCCCAGCATTTT. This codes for CASSSAGKWQPQHF.

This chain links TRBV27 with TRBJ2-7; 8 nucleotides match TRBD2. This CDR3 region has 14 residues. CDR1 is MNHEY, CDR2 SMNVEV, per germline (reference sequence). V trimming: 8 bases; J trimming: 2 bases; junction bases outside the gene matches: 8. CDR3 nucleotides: TGTGCCAGCCATCCCTTAGCGGGGCCCTACGAGCAGTACTTC. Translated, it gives CASHPLAGPYEQYF.

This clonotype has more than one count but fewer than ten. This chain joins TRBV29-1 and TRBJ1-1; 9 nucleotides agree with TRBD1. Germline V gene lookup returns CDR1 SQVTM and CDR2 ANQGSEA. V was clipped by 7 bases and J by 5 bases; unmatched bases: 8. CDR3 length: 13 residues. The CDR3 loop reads CSAVSGQGTEAFF. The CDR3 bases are TGCAGCGCAGTCTCCGGACAGGGGACTGAAGCTTTCTTT.

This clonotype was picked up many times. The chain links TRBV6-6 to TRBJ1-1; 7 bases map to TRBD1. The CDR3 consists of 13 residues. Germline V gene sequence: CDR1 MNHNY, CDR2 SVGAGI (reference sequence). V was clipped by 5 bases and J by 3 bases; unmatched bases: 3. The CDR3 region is CASSRTGDTEAFF. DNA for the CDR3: TGTGCCAGCAGTAGAACAGGGGACACTGAAGCTTTCTTT.

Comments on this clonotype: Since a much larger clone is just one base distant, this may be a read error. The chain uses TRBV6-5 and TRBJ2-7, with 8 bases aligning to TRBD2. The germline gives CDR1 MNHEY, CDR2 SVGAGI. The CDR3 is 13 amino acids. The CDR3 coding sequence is TGTACCAGCAGTTACCGGGGGGGCTACGAGCAGTACTTC. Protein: CTSSYRGGYEQYF.

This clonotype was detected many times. CDR3 nucleotide sequence: TGTGCCAGCAGTTTTGGGCCCCCCTCACCCCTCCACTTT. Translation: CASSFGPPSPLHF. The V call is TRBV12-3 or TRBV12-4, the J call TRBJ1-6; D unresolved. CDR3 length: 13 residues. V lost 3 bases and J 10 bases, leaving 10 bases between the germline ends.

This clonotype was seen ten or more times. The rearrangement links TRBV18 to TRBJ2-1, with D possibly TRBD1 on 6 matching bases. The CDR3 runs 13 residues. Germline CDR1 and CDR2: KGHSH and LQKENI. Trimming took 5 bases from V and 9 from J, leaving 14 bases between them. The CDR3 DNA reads TGTGCCAGCTCATCCACTACAGGGATTGAGCAGTTCTTC. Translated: CASSSTTGIEQFF.

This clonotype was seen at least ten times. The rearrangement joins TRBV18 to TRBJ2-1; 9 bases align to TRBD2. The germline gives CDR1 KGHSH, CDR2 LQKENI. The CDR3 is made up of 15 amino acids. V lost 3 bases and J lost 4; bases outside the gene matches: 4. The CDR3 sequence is CASSPWTSEYNEQFF. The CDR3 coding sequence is TGTGCCAGCTCACCTTGGACTAGCGAATACAATGAGCAGTTCTTC.

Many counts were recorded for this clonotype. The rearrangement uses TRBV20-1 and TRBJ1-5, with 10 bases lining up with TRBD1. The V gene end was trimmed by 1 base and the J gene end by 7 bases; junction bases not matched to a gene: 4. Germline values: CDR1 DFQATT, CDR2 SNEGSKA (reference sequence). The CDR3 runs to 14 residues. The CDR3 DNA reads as TGCAGTGCTAGAGGTGGACAGGGGGTACAGCCCCAGCATTTT. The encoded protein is CSARGGQGVQPQHF.

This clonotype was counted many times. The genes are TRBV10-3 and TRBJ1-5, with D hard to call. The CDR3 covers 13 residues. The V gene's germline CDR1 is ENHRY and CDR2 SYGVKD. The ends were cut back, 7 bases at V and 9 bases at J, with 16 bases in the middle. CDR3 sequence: CAITSTEGLPQHF. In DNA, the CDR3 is TGTGCCATCACCTCCACGGAGGGTCTGCCCCAGCATTTT.

The CDR3 sequence is CASSPTGRSDTQYF. In nucleotides, the CDR3 is TGTGCCAGCAGCCCAACAGGGAGGTCAGATACGCAGTATTTT. V and J are TRBV3-1 and TRBJ2-3; the D call may be TRBD1 or TRBD2 (6 bases each). The CDR3 has 14 amino acids. Germline CDR1 and CDR2: LGHDT and YNNKEL (reference sequence). V lost 4 bases, J lost 4 bases, and 12 bases lay in between.

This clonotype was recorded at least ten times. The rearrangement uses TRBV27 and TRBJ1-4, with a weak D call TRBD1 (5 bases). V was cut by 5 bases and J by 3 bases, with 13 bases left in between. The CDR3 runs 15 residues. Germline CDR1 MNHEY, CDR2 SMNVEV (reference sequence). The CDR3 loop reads CASSLSQTANEKLFF. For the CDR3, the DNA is TGTGCCAGCAGTCTCTCACAGACAGCTAATGAAAAACTGTTTTTT.

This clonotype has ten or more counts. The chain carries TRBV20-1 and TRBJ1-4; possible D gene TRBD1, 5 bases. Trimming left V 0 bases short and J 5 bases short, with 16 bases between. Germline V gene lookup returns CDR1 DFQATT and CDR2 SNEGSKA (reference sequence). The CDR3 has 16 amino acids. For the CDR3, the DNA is TGCAGTGCTAGAGATCTGCCGGGACGCTTAAATGAAAAACTGTTTTTT. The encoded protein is CSARDLPGRLNEKLFF.

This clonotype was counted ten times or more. CDR3 protein: CASSSSSTSAEFANTGELFF. Written as DNA, the CDR3 is TGTGCCAGCAGCTCCTCCTCGACTAGCGCTGAGTTCGCGAACACCGGGGAGCTGTTTTTT. This chain connects TRBV13 to TRBJ2-2, with 8 positions matching TRBD2. From germline, CDR1 is PRHDT and CDR2 FYEKMQ (reference sequence). The ends lost 4 bases at V and 0 bases at J; junction bases unmatched: 16. This CDR3 contains 20 residues.

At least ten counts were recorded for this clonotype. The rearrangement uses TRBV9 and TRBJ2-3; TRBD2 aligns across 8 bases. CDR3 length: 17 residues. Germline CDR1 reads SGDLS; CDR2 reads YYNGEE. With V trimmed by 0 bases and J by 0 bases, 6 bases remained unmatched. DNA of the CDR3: TGTGCCAGCAGCGTAGAAGCCGGGACTAGGAGCACAGATACGCAGTATTTT. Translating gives CASSVEAGTRSTDTQYF.

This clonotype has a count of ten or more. Written as DNA, the CDR3 is TGCAGTGCGCCCGGACAGGGGAGGACTGAAGCTTTCTTT. This gives the protein CSAPGQGRTEAFF. This chain links TRBV20-1 with TRBJ1-1; TRBD1 agrees at 9 bases. The V segment lost 6 bases and the J segment 5 bases; nucleotides outside the gene matches: 7. Germline V gives CDR1 DFQATT, CDR2 SNEGSKA (reference sequence). The CDR3 has 13 residues.

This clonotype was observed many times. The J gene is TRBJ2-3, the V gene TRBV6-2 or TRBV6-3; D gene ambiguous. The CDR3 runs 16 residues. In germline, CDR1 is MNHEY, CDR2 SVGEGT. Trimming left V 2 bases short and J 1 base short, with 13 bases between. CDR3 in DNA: TGTGCCAGCAGTTACGTGTCAGTTACCCGCACAGATACGCAGTATTTT. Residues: CASSYVSVTRTDTQYF.

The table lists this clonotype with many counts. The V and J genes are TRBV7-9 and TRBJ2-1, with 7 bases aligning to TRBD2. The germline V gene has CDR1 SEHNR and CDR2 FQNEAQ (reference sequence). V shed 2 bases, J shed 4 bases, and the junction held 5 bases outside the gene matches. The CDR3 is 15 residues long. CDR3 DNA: TGTGCCAGCAGCTTACACCCTAGCGGATACAATGAGCAGTTCTTC. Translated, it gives CASSLHPSGYNEQFF.

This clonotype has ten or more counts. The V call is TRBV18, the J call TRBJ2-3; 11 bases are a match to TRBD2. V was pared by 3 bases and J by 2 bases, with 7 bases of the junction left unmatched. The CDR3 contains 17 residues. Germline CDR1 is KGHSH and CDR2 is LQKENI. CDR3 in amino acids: CASSPIGTSGFTDTQYF. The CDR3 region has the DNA TGTGCCAGCTCACCCATTGGGACTAGCGGATTCACAGATACGCAGTATTTT.

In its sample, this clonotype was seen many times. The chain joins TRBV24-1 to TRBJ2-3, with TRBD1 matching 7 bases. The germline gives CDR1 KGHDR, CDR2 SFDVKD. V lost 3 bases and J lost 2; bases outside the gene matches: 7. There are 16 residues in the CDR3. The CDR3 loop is CATSDTGTDATDTQYF. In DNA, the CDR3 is TGTGCCACCAGTGATACCGGGACAGACGCCACAGATACGCAGTATTTT.

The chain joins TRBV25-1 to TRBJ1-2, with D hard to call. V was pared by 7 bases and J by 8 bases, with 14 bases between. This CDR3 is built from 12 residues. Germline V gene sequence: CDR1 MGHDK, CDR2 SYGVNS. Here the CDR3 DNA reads TGTGCCAGCATGCAAGGCCCTGGCGGCTACACCTTC. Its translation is CASMQGPGGYTF.

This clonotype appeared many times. DNA for the CDR3: TGTGCCAGCAGCGCTCCCCGCCAAGGACAGGGGGGGGACAATGAGCAGTTCTTC. Translation gives CASSAPRQGQGGDNEQFF. This sequence joins TRBV9 and TRBJ2-1, with 10 bases that match TRBD1. V dropped 3 bases and J dropped 5; count of bases not matched to a gene: 14. The CDR3 extends over 18 amino acids. Germline loops: CDR1 SGDLS, CDR2 YYNGEE. Looking up the rest from reference TRBV9 and TRBJ2-1 gives the full variable domain: DSGVTQTPKHLITATGQRVTLRCSPRSGDLSVYWYQQSLDQGLQFLIQYYNGEERAKGNILERFSAQQFPDLHSELNLSSLELGDSALYFCASSAPRQGQGGDNEQFFGPGTRLTVL.

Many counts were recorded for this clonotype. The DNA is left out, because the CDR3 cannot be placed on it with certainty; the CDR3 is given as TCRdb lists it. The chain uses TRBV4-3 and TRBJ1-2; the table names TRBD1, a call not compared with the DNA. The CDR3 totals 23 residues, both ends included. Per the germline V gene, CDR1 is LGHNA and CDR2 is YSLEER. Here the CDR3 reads CATLYLCASSQDWMKAGDYGYTF.

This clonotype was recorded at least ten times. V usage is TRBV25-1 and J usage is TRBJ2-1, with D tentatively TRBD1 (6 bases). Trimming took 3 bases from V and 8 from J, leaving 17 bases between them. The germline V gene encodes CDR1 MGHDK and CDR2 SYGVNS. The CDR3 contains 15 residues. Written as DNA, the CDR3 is TGTGCCAGCAGTGATCCGGACAGTGGAGGTCATGAGCAGTTCTTC. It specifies CASSDPDSGGHEQFF. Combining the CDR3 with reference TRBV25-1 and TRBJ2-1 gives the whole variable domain EADIYQTPRYLVIGTGKKITLECSQTMGHDKMYWYQQDPGMELHLIHYSYGVNSTEKGDLSSESTVSRIRTEHFPLTLESARPSHTSQYLCASSDPDSGGHEQFFGPGTRLTVL.

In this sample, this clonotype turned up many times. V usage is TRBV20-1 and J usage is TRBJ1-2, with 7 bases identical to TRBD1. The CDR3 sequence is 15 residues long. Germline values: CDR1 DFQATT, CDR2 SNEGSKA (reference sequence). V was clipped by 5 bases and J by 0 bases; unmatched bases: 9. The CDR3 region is CSAVRTGAANYGYTF. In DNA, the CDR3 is TGCAGTGCTGTGAGAACAGGGGCAGCTAACTATGGCTACACCTTC.

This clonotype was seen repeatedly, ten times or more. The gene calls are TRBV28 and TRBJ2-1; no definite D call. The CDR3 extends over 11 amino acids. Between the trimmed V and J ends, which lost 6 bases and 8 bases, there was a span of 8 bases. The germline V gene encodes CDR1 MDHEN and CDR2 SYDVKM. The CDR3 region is CASRRSDEQFF. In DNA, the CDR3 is TGTGCCAGCAGACGTAGTGATGAGCAGTTCTTC.

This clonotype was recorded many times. The CDR3 protein is CASSPRDAKDNEQFF. In DNA, the CDR3 is TGTGCCAGCAGCCCGAGGGACGCAAAGGACAATGAGCAGTTCTTC. The V and J genes are TRBV11-3 and TRBJ2-1, with D perhaps matching TRBD1 or TRBD2 (5 bases each). Germline CDR1 and CDR2: SGHNT and YENEEA. V lost 5 bases, J lost 5 bases, and 16 bases lay in between. The CDR3 totals 15 residues.

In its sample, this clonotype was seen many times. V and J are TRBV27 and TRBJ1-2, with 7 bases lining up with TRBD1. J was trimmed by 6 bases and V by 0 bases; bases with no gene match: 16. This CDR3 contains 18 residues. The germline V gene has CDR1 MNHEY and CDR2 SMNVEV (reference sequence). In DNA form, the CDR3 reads TGTGCCAGCAGTTTATCGTTGACAGGGCGGCGGACTCCCCATGGCTACACCTTC. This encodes CASSLSLTGRRTPHGYTF.

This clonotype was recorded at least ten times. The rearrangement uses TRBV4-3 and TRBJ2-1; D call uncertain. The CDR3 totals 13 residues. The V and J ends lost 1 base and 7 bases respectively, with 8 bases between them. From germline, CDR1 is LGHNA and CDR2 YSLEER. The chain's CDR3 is CASSQAPVNEQFF. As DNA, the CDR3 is TGCGCCAGCAGCCAAGCCCCTGTTAATGAGCAGTTCTTC.